The source of this T cell receptor (beta chain) is a study of CD8 T cells in Susac syndrome. A remark on this clonotype: The antigen remains unidentified.

TEMRA cells were FACS-enriched and CD8+ and CD4+ T cells negatively isolated. The V and J ends lost 2 bases and 7 bases respectively, with 8 bases between them. From germline, CDR1 is MNHEY and CDR2 SMNVEV (reference sequence). The CDR3 contains 12 residues. Reverse transcription of roughly 0.45 to 1 ug RNA used random hexamers. Amplification of TCR beta CDR3 used immunoSEQ multiplex PCR across 54 Vbeta and 13 Jbeta. TCRdb reanalysed the immunoSEQ multiplex PCR reads using MiXCR and keeps one entry per CDR3 protein. The repertoire includes about 280,000 distinct CDR3 sequences, about 85% of them detected once, and over 0.09% sits in the top ten. Points from the study as a whole: Only a relatively small number of individuals were included in the TCR sequencing and HLA analysis.

This TCR came from a human donor with multiple sclerosis. The chain has TRBV27 and TRBJ2-5, with D possibly matching TRBD1 (7 bases). The sequenced sample was CD8+ T cells from PBMCs. DNA of the CDR3: TGTGCCAGCAGTTTACAGGGGGGGACCCAGTACTTC. Translation: CASSLQGGTQYF.